This T cell receptor beta chain was identified during a study of beta chain features in type 1 diabetes. CDR3 size: 16 residues. This clone appeared many times. Expressed TCRB transcripts got sequenced, as all isolated RNA was reverse transcribed. Method: immunoSEQ multiplex PCR; TCRdb's copy keeps in-frame clones and lacks some. The sample consists of hundreds of thousands of clones, 14% of them appearing once. The chain combines TRBV12-1 with TRBJ2-7; the table assigns TRBD2, which was not confirmed against the DNA. TRBV12-1 corresponds to a pseudogene. The sequenced sample was central memory CD4+ T cells from blood. This clonotype originated in a man younger than 45 in good health. In nucleotides, the CDR3 is TGTGCCAGCAGCCGATCGACTAGCGCGTTGCGGGGCGAGCAGTACGTC. It translates to CASSRSTSALRGEQYV.